The 5 T cell receptor beta chains reported below all come from one sample, sequenced in a study of blood T cells in healthy people across ages. The use of a sample-barcoded 5' primer and a J-beta primer mix characterized a second PCR of about 6 to 12 cycles. TCRdb fed the 5' RACE reads into MiXCR, producing one record per CDR3 protein. This table holds about 800,000 distinct CDR3 sequences, 58% found once. Sequenced: blood. Every receptor here comes from a man aged 25 to 40 in good health.

This clonotype was recorded a few times. The V gene is TRBV29-1, the J gene TRBJ2-1, with D possibly being TRBD1 (6 bases). There are 11 residues in the CDR3. Germline V gives CDR1 SQVTM, CDR2 ANQGSEA. V was trimmed by 7 bases and J by 8 bases, leaving 12 bases between them. This CDR3 reads CSGGRGHEQFF. CDR3 nucleotide sequence: TGCAGCGGGGGCAGGGGCCATGAGCAGTTCTTC.

The gene calls are TRBV20-1 and TRBJ2-1, with D possibly matching TRBD2 (6 bases). TRBJ2-7 matches the DNA end more closely, so the J call is doubtful. This CDR3 is 14 amino acids long. CDR1 and CDR2 from the germline V gene are DFQATT and SNEGSKA (reference sequence). The CDR3 loop reads CSAYSGSSYNEQYF. Written as DNA, the CDR3 is TGCAGTGCCTATTCCGGGAGCTCCTACAATGAGCAGTACTTC.

CDR3 residues: CASSPAQAGGTTDTQYF. CDR3 nucleotides: TGTGCCAGCAGCCCAGCGCAAGCGGGGGGGACCACAGATACGCAGTATTTT. The chain links TRBV4-2 to TRBJ2-3; 10 bases agree with TRBD2. Germline CDR1 and CDR2: LGHNA and YNFKEQ. The CDR3 contains 17 residues. V shed 4 bases, J shed 2 bases, and the junction held 9 bases outside the gene matches.

The chain couples TRBV10-3 to TRBJ2-1, with D tentatively TRBD2 (7 bases). Per the germline V gene, CDR1 is ENHRY and CDR2 is SYGVKD. CDR3 length equals 13 residues. Deletions cut 10 bases from V and 5 bases from J, with 15 bases between. The CDR3 loop is CATGGQGNNEQFF. The CDR3, as DNA: TGTGCCACCGGGGGGCAGGGTAACAATGAGCAGTTCTTC.

The chain carries TRBV7-9 and TRBJ2-7; no firm D call. With 1 base removed from V and 0 bases from J, the gap between germline ends came to 10 bases. This CDR3 region has 15 residues. CDR1 and CDR2 (germline): SEHNR, FQNEAQ (reference sequence). CDR3 region: CASSLVGYLSYEQYF. CDR3 bases: TGTGCCAGCAGCTTAGTCGGGTATCTCTCCTACGAGCAGTACTTC.